The rows below give T cell receptor beta chains drawn from one sample of a study of T cells in tuberculosis. The method was immunoSEQ multiplex PCR; TCRdb's version includes in-frame clones alone and lacks a portion of them. This sample has around 49,000 clones; nearly 95% occur once, and the top ten carry about 1.5%. This specimen was PBMCs, taken at tuberculosis diagnosis. These TCRs come from an adult with tuberculosis. Each CDR3 is given with its conserved first and last residue. A D gene is named only where the DNA matches it firmly. Not every row has a clone size; where given, it reads once, few, many or a size class.

j_gene: TRBJ1-2; abundance: .; v_gene: TRBV19; d_gene: .; CDR3nt: TGTGCCAGTAGGGGAGCACCTCCCGGCTATGGCTACACCTTC; CDR3aa: CASRGAPPGYGYTF
j_gene: TRBJ2-7; abundance: .; v_gene: TRBV5-1; d_gene: .; CDR3nt: TGCGCCAGCAGCTTGGCTCGGCAGGGCGTCTCCTACGAGCAGTACTTC; CDR3aa: CASSLARQGVSYEQYF
j_gene: TRBJ2-3; abundance: .; v_gene: TRBV7-2; d_gene: TRBD1; CDR3nt: TGTGCCAGCAGCATACAGGGGATGGGCACAGATACGCAGTATTTT; CDR3aa: CASSIQGMGTDTQYF
j_gene: TRBJ1-4; abundance: .; v_gene: TRBV28; d_gene: .; CDR3nt: TGTGCCAGCAGGGCCGGGACTGTGGGAGAAAAACTGTTTTTT; CDR3aa: CASRAGTVGEKLFF
j_gene: TRBJ2-1; abundance: .; v_gene: TRBV10-1; d_gene: TRBD1; CDR3nt: TGCGCCAGCAGTGCAGGGGGCTCCTACAATGAGCAGTTCTTC; CDR3aa: CASSAGGSYNEQFF
j_gene: TRBJ2-2; abundance: .; v_gene: TRBV5-1; d_gene: .; CDR3nt: TGCGCCAGCAGGGATGCAGGACATAACACCGGGGAGCTGTTTTTT; CDR3aa: CASRDAGHNTGELFF
j_gene: TRBJ2-7; abundance: .; v_gene: TRBV9; d_gene: .; CDR3nt: TGTGCCAGCAGCCCTGGGCTTAGCGGATCCTACGAGCAGTACTTC; CDR3aa: CASSPGLSGSYEQYF
j_gene: TRBJ2-7; abundance: .; v_gene: TRBV6-1; d_gene: .; CDR3nt: TGTGCCAGCAGTGAAGCGCCCTCTAGCGTAATCCACTACGAGCAGTACTTC; CDR3aa: CASSEAPSSVIHYEQYF
j_gene: TRBJ2-3; abundance: .; v_gene: TRBV7-2; d_gene: .; CDR3nt: TGTGCCAGCAGCTTAGCGAGGGTGGATACGCAGTATTTT; CDR3aa: CASSLARVDTQYF
j_gene: TRBJ1-5; abundance: .; v_gene: TRBV7-8; d_gene: TRBD1; CDR3nt: TGTGCCAGCAGCTTACTGATAGGGGGCCCTAATCAGCCCCAGCATTTT; CDR3aa: CASSLLIGGPNQPQHF
j_gene: TRBJ1-1; abundance: .; v_gene: TRBV19; d_gene: .; CDR3nt: TGTGCCAGTAGTCCCCTGACGGGGGGGATTCCGAACACTGAAGCTTTCTTT; CDR3aa: CASSPLTGGIPNTEAFF
j_gene: TRBJ2-2; abundance: .; v_gene: TRBV2; d_gene: TRBD2; CDR3nt: TGTGCCAGCGGGGGGGGAAACACCGGGGAGCTGTTTTTT; CDR3aa: CASGGGNTGELFF
j_gene: TRBJ2-1; abundance: .; v_gene: TRBV10-3; d_gene: TRBD2; CDR3nt: TGTGCCATCAGTGGCTATGGTAGCGGGAGGGCCTACAATGAGCAGTTCTTC; CDR3aa: CAISGYGSGRAYNEQFF
j_gene: TRBJ1-5; abundance: .; v_gene: TRBV15; d_gene: TRBD1; CDR3nt: TGTGCCACCAGCGCCCTGAGACAGGGGAATCAGCCCCAGCATTTT; CDR3aa: CATSALRQGNQPQHF
j_gene: TRBJ1-2; abundance: once; v_gene: TRBV9; d_gene: TRBD1; CDR3nt: TGTGCCAGCAGCTCGGAGGACAGGGCGGGAGGCTACACCTTC; CDR3aa: CASSSEDRAGGYTF
j_gene: TRBJ2-5; abundance: .; v_gene: TRBV4-1; d_gene: .; CDR3nt: TGCGCCAGCAGCCAAGTTAATAGCGGATGGGAGACCCAGTACTTC; CDR3aa: CASSQVNSGWETQYF
j_gene: TRBJ2-2; abundance: once; v_gene: TRBV18; d_gene: .; CDR3nt: TGTGCCAGCTCTAGCGGCCCGAACACCGGGGAGCTGTTTTTT; CDR3aa: CASSSGPNTGELFF
j_gene: TRBJ2-1; abundance: once; v_gene: TRBV14; d_gene: TRBD1; CDR3nt: TGTGCCAGCAGCCAAGCCCGGGACAGGGTGAAATATGAGCAGTTCTTC; CDR3aa: CASSQARDRVKYEQFF
j_gene: TRBJ2-4; abundance: .; v_gene: TRBV4-3; d_gene: TRBD2; CDR3nt: TGCGCCAGCAGCCAAGATATGACTAGCGGCGCCAAAAACATTCAGTACTTC; CDR3aa: CASSQDMTSGAKNIQYF
j_gene: TRBJ2-1; abundance: .; v_gene: TRBV6-5; d_gene: TRBD2; CDR3nt: TGTGCCAGCAGTCCCCGGTCGGCGGGAGTCAATGAGCAGTTCTTC; CDR3aa: CASSPRSAGVNEQFF
j_gene: TRBJ2-1; abundance: .; v_gene: TRBV28; d_gene: TRBD2; CDR3nt: TGTGCCAGCAGTTTAGGGACTAGCGGGAGTAGGAATGAGCAGTTCTTC; CDR3aa: CASSLGTSGSRNEQFF
j_gene: TRBJ1-1; abundance: .; v_gene: TRBV28; d_gene: TRBD1; CDR3nt: TGTGCCAGCAGTTTACTGACAGGGGACACTGAAGCTTTCTTT; CDR3aa: CASSLLTGDTEAFF
j_gene: TRBJ1-1; abundance: .; v_gene: TRBV19; d_gene: .; CDR3nt: TGTGCCAGTAAATCACTGACAGAGAACACTGAAGCTTTCTTT; CDR3aa: CASKSLTENTEAFF
j_gene: TRBJ1-5; abundance: .; v_gene: TRBV10-3; d_gene: .; CDR3nt: TGTGCCATCAGTGAGTCGTTACAGGGTCTAGGTAGGAGCAATCAGCCCCAGCATTTT; CDR3aa: CAISESLQGLGRSNQPQHF
j_gene: TRBJ2-1; abundance: .; v_gene: TRBV30; d_gene: .; CDR3nt: TGTGCCTGGAGACTAGCAGAAAACTACAATGAGCAGTTCTTC; CDR3aa: CAWRLAENYNEQFF
j_gene: TRBJ2-7; abundance: once; v_gene: TRBV5-1; d_gene: TRBD2; CDR3nt: TGCGCCAGCAGTTCCTCCGGGACTAGCTTCCACGAGCAGTACTTC; CDR3aa: CASSSSGTSFHEQYF
j_gene: TRBJ2-3; abundance: few; v_gene: TRBV28; d_gene: TRBD1; CDR3nt: TGTGCCAGCACTTTAGTAACAGGGGCCACAGATACGCAGTATTTT; CDR3aa: CASTLVTGATDTQYF
j_gene: TRBJ1-1; abundance: .; v_gene: TRBV11-2; d_gene: .; CDR3nt: TGTGCCAGCAGCGAACAGGTCACTGAAGCTTTCTTT; CDR3aa: CASSEQVTEAFF
j_gene: TRBJ1-5; abundance: .; v_gene: TRBV10-2; d_gene: .; CDR3nt: TGCGCCAGCAGTGAAATCAGGGCAGGGCAGCCCCAGCATTTT; CDR3aa: CASSEIRAGQPQHF
j_gene: TRBJ1-2; abundance: .; v_gene: TRBV20-1; d_gene: .; CDR3nt: TGCAGTGCCCGACGGGAAGGCTACACCTTC; CDR3aa: CSARREGYTF
j_gene: TRBJ2-3; abundance: once; v_gene: TRBV4-3; d_gene: .; CDR3nt: TGCGCCAGCAGCCTGGCGGGGCCTAGCACAGATACGCAGTATTTT; CDR3aa: CASSLAGPSTDTQYF
j_gene: TRBJ1-1; abundance: few; v_gene: TRBV19; d_gene: .; CDR3nt: TGTGCCAGTACGCGAGGGACTGAAGCTTTCTTT; CDR3aa: CASTRGTEAFF
j_gene: TRBJ2-3; abundance: .; v_gene: TRBV9; d_gene: TRBD2; CDR3nt: TGTGCCAGCAGCGTAAGCGGGAGTCCCCGCACAGATACGCAGTATTTT; CDR3aa: CASSVSGSPRTDTQYF
j_gene: TRBJ1-2; abundance: .; v_gene: TRBV18; d_gene: TRBD1; CDR3nt: TGTGCCAGCTCGAACGGACAGGGGGCATATGGCTACACCTTC; CDR3aa: CASSNGQGAYGYTF
j_gene: TRBJ1-4; abundance: .; v_gene: TRBV7-2; d_gene: TRBD1; CDR3nt: TGTGCCAGCGGATCTCAGGGGGCGTCTGAAAAACTGTTTTTT; CDR3aa: CASGSQGASEKLFF
j_gene: TRBJ1-5; abundance: .; v_gene: TRBV4-3; d_gene: .; CDR3nt: TGCGCCAGCAGCCAAGACTTCCTTATCAATCAGCCCCAGCATTTT; CDR3aa: CASSQDFLINQPQHF
j_gene: TRBJ2-1; abundance: .; v_gene: TRBV5-1; d_gene: .; CDR3nt: TGCGCCAGCAGCTTGTCGGGGAACTCCTACAATGAGCAGTTCTTC; CDR3aa: CASSLSGNSYNEQFF
j_gene: TRBJ1-2; abundance: .; v_gene: TRBV9; d_gene: TRBD1; CDR3nt: TGTGCCAGCAGCGGTGACAGGGGCCACGGCTACACCTTC; CDR3aa: CASSGDRGHGYTF
j_gene: TRBJ1-1; abundance: .; v_gene: TRBV30; d_gene: .; CDR3nt: TGTGCCTGGAGTGTGGAGGGGAACACTGAAGCTTTCTTT; CDR3aa: CAWSVEGNTEAFF
j_gene: TRBJ2-3; abundance: .; v_gene: TRBV4-3; d_gene: TRBD2; CDR3nt: TGCGCCAGCAGCCAAGTAGCGGGAACAGATACGCAGTATTTT; CDR3aa: CASSQVAGTDTQYF
j_gene: TRBJ1-2; abundance: .; v_gene: TRBV6-6; d_gene: .; CDR3nt: TGTGCCAGCAGTTACGTGGAGCGGGATGGCTACACCTTC; CDR3aa: CASSYVERDGYTF
j_gene: TRBJ1-1; abundance: .; v_gene: TRBV27; d_gene: .; CDR3nt: TGTGCCAGCAGTTTAAGAGCGATGGGCACTGAAGCTTTCTTT; CDR3aa: CASSLRAMGTEAFF